This TCR beta chain was retrieved from a study of cytomegalovirus exposure and HLA in healthy donors (dated 2017 in TCRdb). About the investigation overall: In an earlier analysis of 550 to 750 of the donors, roughly 300 Gb of sequence data and just under 120 million unique TCR beta sequences from 150 million to 200 million T cells were reported. An early release that covered 500 to 800 HLA-typed donors contained about 300 gigabases of sequencing data and some 87 million unique TCR sequences. Among the roughly 390 genotyped donors, around 81% belonged to the genetic ancestry cluster associated with self-reported Caucasian donors. The study aimed to test whether cataloging public T cell receptors could reveal signatures of past pathogen exposure. The study used immunosequencing to profile the T cell repertoires of approximately 650 subjects and linked those repertoires to cytomegalovirus serostatus. In addition to the first cohort of about 650 subjects, a separate validation cohort of approximately 110 different subjects was used. To predict cytomegalovirus infection status, the study brought together high-throughput TCR immunosequencing, statistical association of individual TCRs with disease status, and machine learning. To study patterns of TCR occurrence, a later analysis re-analyzed previously published TCR beta repertoires from hundreds of donors and added high-resolution HLA genotyping. In the later analysis, no new phenotypic data were used to find candidate immune exposures; instead, reliance was placed on TCR beta sequences and their occurrence across donors. An earlier analysis of 587 of the donors used high-throughput TCR beta sequencing to judge whether each TCR beta V gene segment behaved as functional or pseudogenic. Alongside the repertoire data, information on donor age, sex, ethnicity and CMV serostatus was compiled. Genome-wide SNP genotypes for about 55% of the roughly 670 donors were used in a later genetic analysis, which treated that subset as a discovery cohort. All discovery cohort repertoires had been generated on a single sequencing platform. Both class I and class II loci were covered by HLA typing, at four-digit resolution. The number of typed donors differed by locus: roughly 620-630 for A, B, C, DRB1 and DQB1; roughly 510 for DQA1; around 580 for DPA1; and roughly 470 for DPB1. Four to six DR-DQ haplotypes were handled as single units for association and clustering, since linkage in the cohort was strong. Among about 410 genotyped donors of the cohort, an average of roughly 230,000 unique TCR beta nucleotide sequences was sequenced per donor, of which about 18% were non-productive. Paper-wide results and their limitations: Assigning TCR associations to individual alleles was difficult when HLA alleles, especially DR and DQ, strongly co-occurred. About 15 rarely observed V segments, including chromosome 9 orphons, were excluded from the earlier analysis of about 600 of the donors because counts were too low. The authors suggested that the approach could potentially be generalized to other disease states and immunological phenotypes. At a false discovery rate of 0.05, a later analysis linked 15,000 to 20,000 TCR beta sequences to specific HLA alleles. Because the 87-base-pair reads could not distinguish some IMGT-functional V segments, including TRBV6-2 and TRBV6-3, those segments were excluded. In a later analysis, HLA-associated TCR beta chains were found to be more clonally expanded and to have lower generation probabilities than equally common non-associated chains. Correlated functional status among segregating V segments might be attributable to linkage disequilibrium, but an unknown experimental factor could not be ruled out. Roughly uniform sequencing depth across donors was assumed in presence/absence analyses, although this assumption may not hold. A later genetic analysis reported fewer N-insertions in productive TCRs among donors in an Asian-associated ancestry cluster than the roughly 700-donor mean. A cluster of highly shared sequence variants was judged likely to represent a technical artifact of the sequencing pipeline. In vitro tests confirmed that a few of the cytomegalovirus-associated TCR beta chains recognize cytomegalovirus antigens. In this cohort, only TCR beta chains were sequenced, and detectable features were limited by the absence of alpha or paired-chain data. In a later analysis, TCR association rates were found to vary across HLA loci, with the most associated TCRs seen for DRB1 alleles and the fewest for HLA-C alleles. Because HLA typing was missing for some donors at each locus, association tests included only the typed subset. A later analysis reported that several top co-occurrence clusters appeared linked to parvovirus B19, influenza, CMV and Epstein-Barr virus. In a later analysis, most CMV-associated TCR beta chains were found to appear HLA-restricted, with HLA associations seemingly driven largely by CMV exposure. A further reported finding was that TCR beta sequences accurately predicted the HLA-A and HLA-B alleles for most subjects in the first cohort. Immune exposure information for the cohort was limited to CMV serostatus. The study listed 164 TCR beta chains as associated with cytomegalovirus. V-gene and J-gene trimming of TCR beta chains was associated with a missense DCLRE1C variant in a later genetic analysis, and the association was replicated in an independent cohort. Cytomegalovirus status was reported to be diagnosed by the classifier with high specificity and sensitivity in both the original and validation cohorts. Most TCR sequences were seen in very few donors, while some public TCRs were found in many individuals. An earlier analysis of approximately 530 of the donors showed that most TCR beta V segments appeared in productive rearrangements either about 87% or about 30% of the time, which broadly matched IMGT annotations.

About this clone: It lacks a known antigen. A junction end diverges from the germline sequence, so it may reflect a read error. This sample also contains other DNA sequences that code for the same CDR3.

The cohort comprised some 680 healthy bone marrow donors. At the time of sampling, every cohort member was nominally healthy, though immune exposures that went unrecorded were likely present. The donor was CMV seronegative and was included in the group of approximately 350 seronegative cohort members. A peripheral blood sample was collected from each donor, and TCR beta sequencing was performed on peripheral blood mononuclear cells. Genomic DNA extraction from the blood cell samples was performed with the Qiagen DNeasy Blood Extraction Kit. Library creation used the immunoSEQ multiplex PCR assay. The multiplex PCR relied on a mix of 60 forward primers for TCR Vbeta segments and 13 reverse primers for TCR Jbeta segments. A multiplex PCR assay on genomic DNA amplified the CDR3 region of rearranged TCR beta genes. The Illumina HiSeq System was used to sequence the amplified TCR beta libraries as 87-base-pair reads. On the study's bioinformatics: Across the roughly 600 repertoires, a later analysis counted 80 million or so unique TCR beta chains, 9.5 million to 12 million of which were shared by at least two donors. Raw reads were error-corrected and collapsed into unique sequences by a nearest-neighbor algorithm in which closely related sequences were merged to remove PCR and sequencing errors. CDR3 sequences were aligned to IMGT reference sequences to assign V, D and J gene segments. For a sequence to be retained, a match of at least six nucleotides was required to both a V gene segment and a J gene segment. A rearrangement counted as productive if the CDR3 had no stop codons and remained in frame with V and J, and every other rearrangement counted as non-productive. CDR3 was defined by IMGT convention, running from the second conserved V-encoded cysteine to the conserved J-encoded phenylalanine. The earlier analysis of fewer than 750 of the donors excluded sequences that lacked an unambiguous match to a single V gene segment. An earlier analysis of several hundred of the donors called V segments functional above 56.7% productive rearrangements and segregating when the between-donor standard deviation exceeded 5%. To diagnose cytomegalovirus status from the catalog of TCR beta chain sequences, a statistical classification framework was built. A later analysis assigned V and J genes by comparing TCR nucleotide sequences with IMGT/GENE-DB human TR gene sequences. Using the TCRdist pipeline, a later analysis assigned CDR3 sequences along with most-parsimonious VDJ recombination scenarios. A later analysis defined each TCR beta chain by its CDR3 amino acid sequence plus V-gene family, and excluded reads lacking a unique V-gene family. To address suspected cross-contamination and a sequencing artifact, a later analysis removed a few hundred highly shared, low-generation-probability nucleotide sequences. In a later analysis, a clonal expansion index for each public chain was calculated from normalized within-repertoire ranks of inferred template counts. In a later analysis, generation probabilities were computed using a VDJ recombination model fitted to out-of-frame rearrangements, and the results were checked against IGoR. A later analysis scored TCR-TCR, TCR-HLA and TCR-CMV co-occurrence with hypergeometric tests, applying a repertoire-size bias correction to TCR pairs. A later analysis estimated false discovery rates by permuting HLA or CMV assignments 20 times. In a later analysis, co-occurring TCRs were grouped using DBSCAN, with TCRdist sequence similarity added in when clustering inside HLA-allele-positive subsets. Co-occurrence clustering excluded repertoires with fewer than 30,000 or more than 120,000 public chains, plus five with anomalous nucleotide sharing. Held by TCRdb, this immuneACCESS table contains in-frame sequences only and omits some clones. Under half of the omission traces to an unresolved V gene where checked; the cause of the rest is unknown. The D gene and trimming were derived from the DNA, and the V and J assignments and clone size from that table. The sample includes about 160,000 clones, with around 80% observed a single time. Around 2.4% of the sample is taken by the ten largest.

The CDR3 contains 15 residues, cysteine and phenylalanine counted. The only DNA kept is the CDR3, 45 bases in frame from the first base. The CDR1 and CDR2 encoded by the germline V gene (reference sequence) are LNHDA and SQIVND. This receptor chain uses TRBV19 and TRBJ2-1; TRBD2 agrees with 8 junctional bases. Specimen: PBMCs. This TCR derives from a female donor in good health and CMV-seronegative. The DNA sequence is as follows: TGTGCCAGTAGTATAGCCGGGGGGGGCCTCAATGAGCAATTCTTC. Translated, it gives CASSIAGGGLNEQFF.